This T cell receptor (beta chain) appears in the sequencing data of a study of T-cell reconstitution after alpha-beta-depleted transplantation in children. This CDR3 comprises 13 residues. Germline loops: CDR1 SGHRS, CDR2 YFSETQ. Trimming shortened V by 7 bases and J by 4 bases, and 14 bases separated the two germline ends. The sample holds a few counts of this clonotype. Its target is not known. Study-level findings and limits: Where some patients showed high TCRbeta diversity at day 60, it came from recipient T cells and thymic progenitors that had survived.

For TCRbeta, the library was prepared with unique molecular identifiers. Each CDR3 protein is one row after TCRdb ran MiXCR on the PCR reads. The top ten hold 5% of the sample, which has about 830,000 distinct CDR3 sequences, 16% seen once. This TCR derives from a male patient aged 10-17 years who had a stem cell transplant for acute lymphoblastic leukemia, so the T cells may come from the graft donor. The sequenced sample was PBMCs, mostly from graft donor cells, obtained 360 days after TCRalphabeta/CD19-depleted stem cell transplant. The V call is TRBV5-1, the J call TRBJ1-1, with a possible D match to TRBD1 (5 bases). The CDR3 protein is CASALGGSTEAFF. Written as DNA, the CDR3 is TGCGCCAGCGCCCTCGGGGGTTCCACTGAAGCTTTCTTT.